Described below is a single T cell receptor (beta chain) sequence and its context. Its target is not known. The germline CDR1 and CDR2 sequences are LGHNA and YNFKEQ. This CDR3 comprises 18 residues. These data originate in a study of monozygotic twins with inflammatory bowel disease. Study-wide points: Between concordant and discordant twins, repertoire similarity failed to differ, a result that limited power may explain. In patient repertoires, differing immunosuppressive treatments may have added some variability.

Per sample, reverse transcription was split into eight reactions. Through template switching, UMIs that included a 6-nucleotide sample barcode were added. TCRdb re-called the 5' RACE reads and catalogs CDR3 proteins one per entry, DNA excluded. The ten most abundant clones cover approximately 2.8% of a sample with approximately 400,000 distinct CDR3 sequences. The clonotype was recovered from a human donor with ulcerative colitis or Crohn's disease, or a healthy co-twin of an affected twin (not recorded which). Specimen: blood. The chain links TRBV4-2 to TRBJ2-6; the TCRdb call, TRBD1, lacks DNA for checking. CDR3 in amino acids: CASSQADSGPSGANVLTF.